Listed below are T cell receptor beta chains from one sample, sequenced in a study of T cell changes during pregnancy in multiple sclerosis. Produced via immunoSEQ multiplex PCR; TCRdb's table is partial and in-frame only. The sample records approximately 69,000 clones, approximately 94% being singletons. This sample comprised peripheral blood, obtained in the second trimester of pregnancy. These receptors were collected from a female donor in good health, enrolled as a control in a pregnancy study. The CDR3 runs from the conserved cysteine through the conserved F or W. A D gene is named only where the DNA matches it firmly. Expanded clones are given a class, and other clones once, few, many or no size at all.

D gene | J gene | clone size | V gene | CDR3 DNA | CDR3 protein
NA | TRBJ1-2 | NA | TRBV7-8 | TGTGCCAGCAGCTCCGGGGGGCAGGGCACGGAAGTCTATGGCTACACCTTC | CASSSGGQGTEVYGYTF
NA | TRBJ1-1 | NA | TRBV5-6 | TGTGCCAGCAGTCTTGGCAGGGCGGAGTTAAGGGCCACTGAAGCTTTCTTT | CASSLGRAELRATEAFF
TRBD1 | TRBJ1-3 | NA | TRBV7-9 | TGTGCCAGCAGCTTAGGGGACAGGGGAGCTGGAAACACCATATATTTT | CASSLGDRGAGNTIYF
NA | TRBJ1-4 | NA | TRBV2 | TGTGCCAGCAGGGGGAGGGCAACTAATGAAAAACTGTTTTTT | CASRGRATNEKLFF
NA | TRBJ2-1 | once | TRBV14 | TGTGCCAGCAGCCCCTCGAACAGGGCGGGTAATGAGCAGTTCTTC | CASSPSNRAGNEQFF
TRBD2 | TRBJ2-2 | NA | TRBV9 | TGTGCCAGCAGCTCACAATATCGAGCGGGGGGGCCCGGGGAGCTGTTTTTT | CASSSQYRAGGPGELFF
NA | TRBJ1-5 | once | TRBV27 | TGTGCCAGCAGTCCATTGGACGGGACTCCGCGGCGGCCCCAGCATTTT | CASSPLDGTPRRPQHF
NA | TRBJ1-6 | NA | TRBV5-6 | TGTGCCAGCAGCCAGGTTACCCGTAATTCACCCCTCCACTTT | CASSQVTRNSPLHF
TRBD1 | TRBJ1-1 | NA | TRBV5-6 | TGTGCCAGCAGCTTGCGACAGGGGACAGGGGGATCCCTCTTT | CASSLRQGTGGSLF
NA | TRBJ1-2 | NA | TRBV10-2 | TGCGCCAGCAGTGAGATATTGGAGAGCTATGGCTACACCTTC | CASSEILESYGYTF
TRBD1 | TRBJ2-1 | NA | TRBV7-9 | TGTGCCAGCAGCTCCTGGAACCGGGACAGCCTGGCCAATGAGCAGTTCTTC | CASSSWNRDSLANEQFF
TRBD1 | TRBJ1-2 | NA | TRBV11-3 | TGTGCCAGCAGCTTTCAGGGGGCGTCGGACTATGGCTACACCTTC | CASSFQGASDYGYTF
NA | TRBJ1-1 | few | TRBV9 | TGTGCCAGCAGCGTACAGTCGGGAGCGGCTGAAGCTTTCTTT | CASSVQSGAAEAFF
TRBD2 | TRBJ2-3 | NA | TRBV9 | TGTGCCAGCAGCGTAGGGGAGGGGAGGACAGATACGCAGTATTTT | CASSVGEGRTDTQYF
NA | TRBJ1-1 | once | TRBV7-2 | TGTGCCAGCCCCTCGAGGGTCGACGAAGCTTTCTTT | CASPSRVDEAFF
TRBD2 | TRBJ2-1 | NA | TRBV15 | TGTGCCACCAGCGTATCGACTAGCCCTTCCTACAATGAGCAGTTCTTC | CATSVSTSPSYNEQFF
TRBD1 | TRBJ1-4 | NA | TRBV4-1 | TGCGCCAGCAGCCAAGGACAGGGCTGGCCAACTAATGAAAAACTGTTTTTT | CASSQGQGWPTNEKLFF
NA | TRBJ1-2 | NA | TRBV28 | TGTGCCAGCAGTTCTATCCGGGAAGCCCTCGGCTATGGCTACACCTTC | CASSSIREALGYGYTF
NA | TRBJ2-3 | once | TRBV5-6 | TGTGCCAGCAGCTACCTAGAGAGCCGCACAGATACGCAGTATTTT | CASSYLESRTDTQYF
TRBD1 | TRBJ2-2 | NA | TRBV28 | TGTGCCAGCAGCCTAAGGGGACAGTTGCATGGCACCGGGGAGCTGTTTTTT | CASSLRGQLHGTGELFF
NA | TRBJ1-6 | NA | TRBV5-4 | TGTGCCAGCAGCCCGAAAAGAGCCTTCGGTAATTCACCCCTCCACTTT | CASSPKRAFGNSPLHF
NA | TRBJ2-3 | NA | TRBV7-3 | TGTGCCAGCAGCTTTGATGGGGGCGGCACAGATACGCAGTATTTT | CASSFDGGGTDTQYF
TRBD2 | TRBJ2-1 | NA | TRBV19 | TGTGCCAGTAGTATAGGGGGGACTAGCGGCCACAATGAGCAGTTCTTC | CASSIGGTSGHNEQFF
NA | TRBJ2-7 | once | TRBV5-1 | TGCGCCAGCAGCTTGGGTGAGCAACAGTACTTC | CASSLGEQQYF
NA | TRBJ1-5 | NA | TRBV19 | TGTGCCAGTAGTATGGGGGCCAGGTCGGGCAATCAGCCCCAGCATTTT | CASSMGARSGNQPQHF
TRBD2 | TRBJ2-3 | NA | TRBV5-1 | TGCGCCAGCAGCCTCCCTAGCGGGGGGGCCGGAGATACGCAGTATTTT | CASSLPSGGAGDTQYF
NA | TRBJ2-5 | NA | TRBV13 | TGTGCCAGCAGCCTACAGGGAGCCCGGCTCCTTCAAGAGACCCAGTACTTC | CASSLQGARLLQETQYF
NA | TRBJ1-5 | NA | TRBV15 | TGTGCCACCAGCAGTAGCTCAGGGTATCAGCCCCAGCATTTT | CATSSSSGYQPQHF
TRBD1 | TRBJ1-1 | NA | TRBV5-4 | TGTGCCAGCAGCTTGGGGGACAGGGCCCCCCAGAGGACTGAAGCTTTCTTT | CASSLGDRAPQRTEAFF
NA | TRBJ1-4 | NA | TRBV27 | TGTGCCAGCAGTTTTCTGGGGAGTACTAATGAAAAACTGTTTTTT | CASSFLGSTNEKLFF
TRBD2 | TRBJ2-5 | few | TRBV10-2 | TGCGCCAGCTGGACCGGGGGGACGCAAGAGACCCAGTACTTC | CASWTGGTQETQYF
TRBD1 | TRBJ2-2 | NA | TRBV4-3 | TGCGCCAGCAGCCAAGCCGGGACAGCAAACACCGGGGAGCTGTTTTTT | CASSQAGTANTGELFF
TRBD1 | TRBJ1-2 | NA | TRBV4-1 | TGCGCCAGCAGCCAAGGACAGGGGGCGGCTCTCTATGGCTACACCTTC | CASSQGQGAALYGYTF
NA | TRBJ2-5 | NA | TRBV28 | TGTGCCAGCAGTCCCTATATGTCTACGTACCAAGAGACCCAGTACTTC | CASSPYMSTYQETQYF
TRBD1 | TRBJ1-3 | NA | TRBV27 | TGTGCCAGCAGCTTACAGGGGACTGGAAACACCATATATTTT | CASSLQGTGNTIYF
TRBD1 | TRBJ2-7 | NA | TRBV27 | TGTGCCAGCAGTTTTTACAGGGGAACCTACGAGCAGTACTTC | CASSFYRGTYEQYF
TRBD2 | TRBJ2-1 | NA | TRBV12-5 | TGTGCTAGTGCCTTACGCGGGGGACTTAACAATGAGCAGTTCTTC | CASALRGGLNNEQFF
NA | TRBJ2-7 | NA | TRBV5-6 | TGTGCCAGCAGCTTAAGCCTAGCGCCCTACGAGCAGTACTTC | CASSLSLAPYEQYF
NA | TRBJ1-5 | NA | TRBV7-2 | TGTGCCAGCAGCTTAGAGGGGCATCAGCCCCAGCATTTT | CASSLEGHQPQHF
TRBD2 | TRBJ2-1 | NA | TRBV29-1 | TGCAGCGTTGAACGGAGTGGGGGAGGGAATGAGCAGTTCTTC | CSVERSGGGNEQFF
NA | TRBJ1-4 | NA | TRBV18 | TGTGCCAGCTCTGGCGGCTCTAATGAAAAACTGTTTTTT | CASSGGSNEKLFF
TRBD2 | TRBJ2-3 | NA | TRBV7-2 | TGTGCCAGCAGCTCCTCTAGCGGGGGGGCCGTTGGAGCAGATACGCAGTATTTT | CASSSSSGGAVGADTQYF
TRBD1 | TRBJ1-2 | NA | TRBV7-2 | TGTGCCAGCAGCTTACAGGGGGCGGAGGGCTACACCTTC | CASSLQGAEGYTF